The source of this TCR beta chain is a study of regulatory and conventional T cells in RAG deficiency. The study's findings and limits: Shorter CDR3s in all patient subsets; >75% Treg-Tconv overlap in Omenn. Shannon entropy fell and Simpson indices rose in RAG-deficient patients.

This CDR3 region has 15 residues. V shed 4 bases and J shed 0 bases, with 10 bases lying between them. Germline lookup yields CDR1 SGDLS and CDR2 YYNGEE. Generated by immunoSEQ multiplex PCR, the TCRdb table keeps only in-frame clones and is missing some. Of tens of thousands of clones in the sample, approximately 89% were seen once. On this clone: Its specificity is unknown.

This sample was also put to use in a study of regulatory T cells. That publication notes: The PCR used 52 TRBV and 13 TRBJ primers. Patient repertoires had restricted TRB V-J pairs and skewed V and J usage, most in Tregs.

Sequencing input: CD8+ T cells sorted from blood. The chain links TRBV9 to TRBJ2-2; D is perhaps TRBD2 (6 bases). The source is a human donor in good health. The CDR3 DNA reads as TGTGCCAGCAGCAAAGGAGGGACGAACACCGGGGAGCTGTTTTTT. This sequence encodes CASSKGGTNTGELFF.